The subject of this entry is one T cell receptor (beta chain). This sample was taken from a study of blood T cell repertoires in COVID-19. The overall study: Both acute and convalescent COVID-19 samples were obtained from the United States, Italy and Spain.

The V segment lost 7 bases and the J segment 2 bases; nucleotides outside the gene matches: 12. The germline CDR1 and CDR2 sequences are MNHNY and SVGAGI (reference sequence). The CDR3 runs to 16 residues. This table comes from immunoSEQ multiplex PCR, and its TCRdb copy is limited to in-frame clones, with some not included. The sample has 90,000 or so clones; about 90% are singletons. Material: peripheral blood. This rearrangement joins TRBV6-6 to TRBJ1-1; 8 nucleotides line up with TRBD1. This TCR derives from a human donor in a cohort sampled during active COVID-19. The CDR3 protein is CASTPAGGTPNTEAFF. The DNA for the CDR3 is TGTGCCAGCACTCCGGCAGGGGGCACCCCCAACACTGAAGCTTTCTTT.